These 27 T cell receptor beta chains came from one sample sequenced in a study of blood T cell repertoires in COVID-19. Repertoires were generated with immunoSEQ multiplex PCR, while TCRdb's copy carries only in-frame clones and drops some. This table holds some 200,000 clones, around 84% found once. Source material: peripheral blood. All receptors come from a man in his fifties or sixties with active or convalescent COVID-19.

This chain links TRBV19 with TRBJ1-2, with a weak D call TRBD1 (5 bases). Per germline, CDR1 LNHDA and CDR2 SQIVND (reference sequence). The CDR3 contains 15 residues. With 3 bases removed from V and 4 bases from J, the gap between germline ends came to 15 bases. The DNA for the CDR3 is TGTGCCAGTAGTATGACCCAGGGTACGGGCTATGGCTACACCTTC. Its translation is CASSMTQGTGYGYTF.

This clone was seen a single time. This chain joins TRBV21-1 and TRBJ1-3; the table's TRBD1 call for D was not verified on the DNA. TRBV21-1 represents a pseudogene. The CDR3 length is 15 residues. CDR3 residues: CASSKAKGRGNTIYF. In DNA form, the CDR3 reads TGTGCCAGCAGCAAAGCCAAGGGGCGAGGAAACACCATATATTTT.

The V gene is TRBV5-4, the J gene TRBJ1-1; D remains ambiguous. Deletions cut 0 bases from V and 4 bases from J, with 13 bases between. The CDR3 covers 15 residues. Germline V CDR1 and CDR2: SGHNT, YYREEE (reference sequence). The CDR3 region is CASSLGGGSGTEAFF. The DNA of the CDR3 is TGTGCCAGCAGCTTGGGAGGAGGGAGTGGCACTGAAGCTTTCTTT. The full variable domain, in which reference TRBV5-4 and TRBJ1-1 provide the parts outside the CDR3, is ETGVTQSPTHLIKTRGQQVTLRCSSQSGHNTVSWYQQALGQGPQFIFQYYREEENGRGNFPPRFSGLQFPNYSSELNVNALELDDSALYLCASSLGGGSGTEAFFGQGTRLTVV.

The chain couples TRBV30 to TRBJ1-1; the match to TRBD1 covers 10 bases. V gave up 2 bases and J gave up 12 bases; unmatched junction bases: 6. The CDR3 loop spans 12 amino acids. Germline V gene sequence: CDR1 GTSNPN, CDR2 SVGIG (reference sequence). The CDR3 coding sequence is TGTGCCTGGAGTTCGACAGGGGGCGGAACTTTCTTT. Translation: CAWSSTGGGTFF.

The chain links TRBV18 to TRBJ2-1, with a tentative D call TRBD2 (6 bases). The V end lost 0 bases, the J end lost 7 bases, and 16 bases lay between the germline ends. CDR1 and CDR2 (germline): KGHSH, LQKENI. The CDR3 extends over 16 amino acids. This CDR3 is CASSPPVASEPNEQFF. The CDR3 DNA sequence: TGTGCCAGCTCACCACCAGTTGCTAGCGAGCCAAATGAGCAGTTCTTC.

V and J are TRBV7-8 and TRBJ2-7; D possibly corresponds to TRBD1 (7 bases). The CDR3 contains 17 residues. CDR1 SGHVS and CDR2 FQNEAQ come from the germline V gene. With 2 bases removed from V and 1 base from J, the gap between germline ends came to 18 bases. CDR3 amino acids: CASSLRRGQPLSYEQYF. The CDR3, as DNA: TGTGCCAGCAGCTTAAGGAGGGGGCAACCTTTGTCCTACGAGCAGTACTTC.

The chain has TRBV2 and TRBJ1-1, with D unclear. Germline CDR1 is SNHLY and CDR2 is FYNNEI. V lost 3 bases, J lost 3 bases, and 8 bases lay in between. The CDR3 spans 13 residues. CDR3 residues: CASSDRRDTEAFF. CDR3 nucleotides: TGTGCCAGCAGTGATCGGAGGGACACTGAAGCTTTCTTT.

This clone has only a few counts. The chain combines TRBV29-1 with TRBJ1-1; D unclear. The germline V and J ends were trimmed by 1 base and 1 base, with 10 bases remaining between them. The CDR3 sequence is 14 residues long. The germline gives CDR1 SQVTM, CDR2 ANQGSEA. CDR3 in amino acids: CSVEVYRSNTEAFF. The CDR3 DNA follows: TGCAGCGTTGAAGTGTACCGGTCGAACACTGAAGCTTTCTTT.

The chain recombines TRBV28 with TRBJ2-3, with 8 bases that match TRBD2. The CDR3 covers 15 residues. With V trimmed by 6 bases and J by 6 bases, 11 bases remained unmatched. Looked up from germline, CDR1 is MDHEN and CDR2 is SYDVKM. The CDR3 here is CASRYGAGAGDTQYF. CDR3 sequence (DNA): TGTGCCAGCAGGTATGGAGCGGGGGCGGGGGATACGCAGTATTTT. Looking up the rest from reference TRBV28 and TRBJ2-3 gives the full variable domain: DVKVTQSSRYLVKRTGEKVFLECVQDMDHENMFWYRQDPGLGLRLIYFSYDVKMKEKGDIPEGYSVSREKKERFSLILESASTNQTSMYLCASRYGAGAGDTQYFGPGTRLTVL.

The chain is built from TRBV11-2 and TRBJ2-5; TRBD1 agrees at 8 bases. The CDR3 has 14 residues. Germline V gene sequence: CDR1 SGHAT, CDR2 FQNNGV. Losses at the gene ends were 3 bases for V and 4 bases for J; bases not matched to a gene: 4. CDR3 nucleotides: TGTGCCAGCAGCTTGACAGGGGCGGGAGAGACCCAGTACTTC. Translating it yields CASSLTGAGETQYF.

This CDR3 is CASSLRPRSDEQFF. CDR3 in DNA: TGTGCCAGCAGCCTCCGTCCCCGAAGCGATGAGCAGTTCTTC. V is TRBV6-5 and J is TRBJ2-1; unclear D gene. V was cut by 6 bases and J by 8 bases, with 17 bases left in between. This CDR3 contains 14 residues. Germline V gene lookup returns CDR1 MNHEY and CDR2 SVGAGI.

V and J are TRBV6-1 and TRBJ1-2; D uncertain. The CDR3 length is 15 residues. V was clipped by 0 bases and J by 4 bases, with 12 bases between them. CDR1 and CDR2 (germline): MNHNS, SASEGT. For the CDR3, the DNA is TGTGCCAGCAGTGAAGCGACTGAGGGCGGCTATGGCTACACCTTC. This translates into CASSEATEGGYGYTF.

The V call is TRBV20-1, the J call TRBJ1-6, with TRBD1 identical over 8 bases. The CDR3 is 15 amino acids. V shed 3 bases, J shed 7 bases, and the junction held 8 bases outside the gene matches. The germline V gene has CDR1 DFQATT and CDR2 SNEGSKA (reference sequence). The CDR3 sequence: CSASSQGEKNSPLHF. Here the CDR3 DNA reads TGCAGTGCTAGTTCACAGGGGGAAAAGAATTCACCCCTCCACTTT.

The chain couples TRBV6-5 to TRBJ1-1; the D gene is possibly TRBD1 (5 bases). CDR1 is MNHEY and CDR2 is SVGAGI in the germline V gene. The V gene lost 10 bases and the J gene lost 10 bases, with 22 bases spanning the gap. The CDR3 runs 13 residues. The CDR3: CATAPGGGFGAFF. DNA for the CDR3: TGTGCCACGGCGCCTGGGGGGGGGTTCGGAGCTTTCTTT.

The chain has TRBV28 and TRBJ1-2, with D possibly matching TRBD1 (6 bases). V was cut by 6 bases and J by 2 bases, with 13 bases left in between. The CDR3 covers 14 residues. Germline V gene data show CDR1 as MDHEN and CDR2 as SYDVKM. The CDR3 reads CASRATGNNYGYTF. CDR3 nucleotides: TGTGCCAGCAGGGCTACAGGGAACAACTATGGCTACACCTTC.

This clone was detected only once. The chain employs TRBV2 and TRBJ2-5; D remains ambiguous. The CDR3 contains 14 residues. The V gene's germline CDR1 is SNHLY and CDR2 FYNNEI. Trimming took off 3 bases at V and 0 bases at J, with 8 bases between the two ends. The CDR3 sequence: CASSESQYQETQYF. As DNA, the CDR3 is TGTGCCAGCAGTGAGTCCCAGTACCAAGAGACCCAGTACTTC.

V and J are TRBV20-1 and TRBJ2-5; weak D call: TRBD2 (6 bases). This CDR3 is built from 11 residues. V was shortened by 1 base and J by 12 bases, with 12 bases between the two germline ends. CDR1 is DFQATT, CDR2 SNEGSKA, per germline (reference sequence). Here the CDR3 DNA reads TGCAGTGCTAGAGCCCCGGGGGTGGAGTACTTC. This gives the protein CSARAPGVEYF.

The chain joins TRBV18 to TRBJ2-3, with no clear D. The CDR3 contains 15 residues. The V gene lost 3 bases and the J gene lost 0 bases, with 10 bases spanning the gap. Germline CDR1 is KGHSH and CDR2 is LQKENI. CDR3 bases: TGTGCCAGCTCACCGGCAGTAATTAGCACAGATACGCAGTATTTT. This sequence encodes CASSPAVISTDTQYF.

The chain links TRBV2 to TRBJ1-2; maybe TRBD1 (5 bases). Germline CDR1 is SNHLY and CDR2 is FYNNEI. This CDR3 has 13 residues. V gave up 4 bases and J gave up 7 bases, with 13 bases separating them. The CDR3 sequence is CASSGDLTGGYTF. DNA of the CDR3: TGTGCCAGCAGTGGGGACTTGACTGGTGGCTACACCTTC.

J is TRBJ1-2 and V is TRBV5-1; D is undetermined. The germline V gene encodes CDR1 SGHRS and CDR2 YFSETQ. The CDR3 has 12 residues. The V end lost 1 base, the J end lost 6 bases, and 7 bases lay between the germline ends. CDR3 sequence (DNA): TGCGCCAGCAGCTTGAACTATGATGGCTACACCTTC. This translates into CASSLNYDGYTF.

V usage is TRBV27 and J usage is TRBJ2-5, with TRBD1 identical over 9 bases. Germline CDR1 is MNHEY and CDR2 is SMNVEV (reference sequence). J was trimmed by 5 bases and V by 0 bases; bases with no gene match: 10. The CDR3 length is 17 residues. In nucleotides, the CDR3 is TGTGCCAGCAGTTTATCGGCCGGGACAGGGTTTTGGGAGACCCAGTACTTC. Amino acid sequence: CASSLSAGTGFWETQYF.

The V gene is TRBV2, the J gene TRBJ2-2, with 7 bases matching TRBD2. The junction had 6 bases not matched to a gene; V was cut back by 7 bases and J by 1 base. The length of the CDR3 is 15 residues. Germline V gene data show CDR1 as SNHLY and CDR2 as FYNNEI. The CDR3 DNA sequence: TGTGCCAGCAATAACGGCGGGGGGAACACCGGGGAGCTGTTTTTT. Protein: CASNNGGGNTGELFF.

The chain links TRBV18 to TRBJ2-2; the match to TRBD2 covers 9 bases. The ends lost 3 bases at V and 0 bases at J; junction bases unmatched: 5. From germline, CDR1 is KGHSH and CDR2 LQKENI. The CDR3 has 17 residues. CDR3 protein: CASSPLTSGPNTGELFF. In DNA, the CDR3 is TGTGCCAGCTCACCCCTTACTAGCGGGCCGAACACCGGGGAGCTGTTTTTT.

The chain uses TRBV5-1 and TRBJ2-3, with 14 bases that match TRBD2. Germline-derived CDR1 and CDR2 are SGHRS and YFSETQ. The CDR3 has 19 amino acids. J gave up 6 bases and V 0 bases, and 12 bases lay outside the gene matches. Here the CDR3 reads CASSLGLAGGPRGKDTQYF. The DNA of the CDR3 is TGCGCCAGCAGCTTGGGACTAGCGGGGGGGCCGAGGGGTAAGGATACGCAGTATTTT.

The rearrangement joins TRBV7-9 to TRBJ2-1; D unclear. V lost 2 bases, J lost 9 bases, and 11 bases lay in between. The CDR3 runs to 13 residues. CDR1 and CDR2 (germline): SEHNR, FQNEAQ (reference sequence). The CDR3 nucleotides read TGTGCCAGCAGCTTACCAGGTTCGCGTGAGCAGTTCTTC. Translated, it gives CASSLPGSREQFF.

The genes are TRBV6-5 and TRBJ1-1; D possibly corresponds to TRBD1 (6 bases). V was clipped by 7 bases and J by 3 bases, with 15 bases between them. Germline V gives CDR1 MNHEY, CDR2 SVGAGI. This CDR3 region has 14 residues. CDR3 loop: CASKVFGGHTEAFF. The CDR3 DNA is TGTGCCAGCAAAGTATTTGGGGGCCACACTGAAGCTTTCTTT.

CDR3 sequence: CASSPSRTGSSYEQYV. CDR3 nucleotides: TGTGCCAGCAGCCCCTCCCGGACAGGGAGTTCCTACGAGCAGTACGTC. The chain recombines TRBV11-2 with TRBJ2-7; 8 bases match TRBD1. This CDR3 region has 16 residues. The V and J ends lost 5 bases and 1 base, in that order; junction bases with no gene match: 10. The germline gives CDR1 SGHAT, CDR2 FQNNGV.